This TCR beta chain was documented in a study of cytomegalovirus exposure and HLA in healthy donors. Notes on the study in general: Reports showed the classifier diagnosing cytomegalovirus status with high specificity and sensitivity. A few CMV-associated chains proved CMV antigen-specific in vitro. Presence/absence analyses assumed roughly uniform sequencing depth across donors.

Germline V gene sequence: CDR1 MRHNA, CDR2 SNTAGT. CDR3 length equals 13 residues. The J segment lost 6 bases and the V segment lost 5 bases, leaving 5 bases of the junction unmatched. Primers for the PCR totalled 60 Vbeta and 13 Jbeta. Generated by immunoSEQ multiplex PCR, the TCRdb table keeps only in-frame clones and is missing some. The table lists about 130,000 clones, 6.5% to 9.5% of them singletons, with approximately 5% in the top ten. As for this clone: What it binds is unknown.

The chain is built from TRBV6-4 and TRBJ2-3, with TRBD2 matching 7 bases. Source material: PBMCs. The clonotype originates from a middle-aged man in good health and CMV-seronegative. CDR3 sequence reads: CASSSGGLDTQYF. CDR3 in DNA: TGTGCCAGCAGTTCGGGGGGTCTGGATACGCAGTATTTT.